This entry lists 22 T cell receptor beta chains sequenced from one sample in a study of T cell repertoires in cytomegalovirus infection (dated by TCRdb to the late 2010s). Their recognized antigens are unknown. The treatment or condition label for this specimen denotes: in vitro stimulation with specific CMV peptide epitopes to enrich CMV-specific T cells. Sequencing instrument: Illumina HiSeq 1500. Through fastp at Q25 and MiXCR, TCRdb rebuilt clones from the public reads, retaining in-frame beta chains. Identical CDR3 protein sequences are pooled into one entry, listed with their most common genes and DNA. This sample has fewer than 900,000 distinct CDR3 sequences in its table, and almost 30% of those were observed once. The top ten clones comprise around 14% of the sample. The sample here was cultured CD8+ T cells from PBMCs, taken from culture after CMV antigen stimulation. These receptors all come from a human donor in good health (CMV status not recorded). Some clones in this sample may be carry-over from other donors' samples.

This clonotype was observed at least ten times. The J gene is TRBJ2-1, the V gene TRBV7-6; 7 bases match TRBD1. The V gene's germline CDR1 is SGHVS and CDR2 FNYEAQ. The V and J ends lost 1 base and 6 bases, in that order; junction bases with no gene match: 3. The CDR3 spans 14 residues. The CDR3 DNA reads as TGTGCCAGCAGCTTAGGGAACAGGGGCAATGAGCAGTTCTTC. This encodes CASSLGNRGNEQFF.

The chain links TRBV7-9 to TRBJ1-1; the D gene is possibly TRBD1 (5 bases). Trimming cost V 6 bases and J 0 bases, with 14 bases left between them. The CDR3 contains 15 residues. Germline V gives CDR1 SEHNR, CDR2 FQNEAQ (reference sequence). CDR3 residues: CASREPGRMNTEAFF. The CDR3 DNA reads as TGTGCCAGCAGGGAACCGGGACGGATGAACACTGAAGCTTTCTTT.

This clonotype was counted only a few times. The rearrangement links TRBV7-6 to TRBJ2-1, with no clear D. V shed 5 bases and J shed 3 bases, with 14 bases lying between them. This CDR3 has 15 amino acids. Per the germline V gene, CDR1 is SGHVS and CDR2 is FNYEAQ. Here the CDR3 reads CASSPPSAVYNEQFF. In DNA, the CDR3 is TGTGCCAGCAGCCCTCCCTCGGCGGTCTACAATGAGCAGTTCTTC.

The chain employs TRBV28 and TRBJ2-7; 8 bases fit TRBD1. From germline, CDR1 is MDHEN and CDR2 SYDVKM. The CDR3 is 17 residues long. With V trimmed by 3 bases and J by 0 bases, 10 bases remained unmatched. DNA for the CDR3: TGTGCCAGCAGTTTCTCTCTGGACAGGGCGAGCTCCTACGAGCAGTACGTC. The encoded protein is CASSFSLDRASSYEQYV.

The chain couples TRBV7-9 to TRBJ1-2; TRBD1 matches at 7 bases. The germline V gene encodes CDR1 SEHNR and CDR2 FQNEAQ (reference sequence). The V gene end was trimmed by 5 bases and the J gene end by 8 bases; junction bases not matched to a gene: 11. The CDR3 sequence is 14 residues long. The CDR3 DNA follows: TGTGCCAGCAGCCCAGGGGGACAGCCTTTCGGCTACACCTTC. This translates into CASSPGGQPFGYTF.

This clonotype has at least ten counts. The CDR3: CASSLWTSLGGFSYTF. The DNA of the CDR3 is TGTGCCAGCAGTTTATGGACATCTTTAGGGGGGTTCAGCTACACCTTC. The chain has TRBV28 and TRBJ1-2; D is perhaps TRBD1 (6 bases). This CDR3 has 16 residues. Trimming cost V 0 bases and J 9 bases, with 20 bases left between them. Looked up from germline, CDR1 is MDHEN and CDR2 is SYDVKM.

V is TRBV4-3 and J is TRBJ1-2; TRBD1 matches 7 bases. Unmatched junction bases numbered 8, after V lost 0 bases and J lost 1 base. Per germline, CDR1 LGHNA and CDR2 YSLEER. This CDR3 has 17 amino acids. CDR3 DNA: TGCGCCAGCAGCCAAGATGCAGGGGGATCTATTAACTATGGCTACACCTTC. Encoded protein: CASSQDAGGSINYGYTF.

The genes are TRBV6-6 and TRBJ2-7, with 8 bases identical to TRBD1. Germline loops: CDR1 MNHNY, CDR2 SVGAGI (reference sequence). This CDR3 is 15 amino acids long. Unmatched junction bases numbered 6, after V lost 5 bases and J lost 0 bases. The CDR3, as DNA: TGTGCCAGCAGTCCCGGGACAGGTGGCTCCTACGAGCAGTACTTC. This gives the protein CASSPGTGGSYEQYF.

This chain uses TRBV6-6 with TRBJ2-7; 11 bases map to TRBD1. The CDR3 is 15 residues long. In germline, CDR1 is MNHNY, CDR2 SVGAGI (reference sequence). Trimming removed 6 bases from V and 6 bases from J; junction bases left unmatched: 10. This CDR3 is CASSPRTGGLREQYF. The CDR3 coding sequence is TGTGCCAGCAGCCCCCGGACAGGGGGCTTACGCGAGCAGTACTTC.

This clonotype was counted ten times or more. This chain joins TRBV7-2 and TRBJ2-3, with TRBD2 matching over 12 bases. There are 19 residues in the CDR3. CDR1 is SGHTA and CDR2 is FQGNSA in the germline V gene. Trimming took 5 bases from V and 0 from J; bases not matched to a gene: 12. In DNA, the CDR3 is TGTGCCAGCAGCAGGACTAGCGGGGAAGGGATTTCTAGCACAGATACGCAGTATTTT. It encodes CASSRTSGEGISSTDTQYF.

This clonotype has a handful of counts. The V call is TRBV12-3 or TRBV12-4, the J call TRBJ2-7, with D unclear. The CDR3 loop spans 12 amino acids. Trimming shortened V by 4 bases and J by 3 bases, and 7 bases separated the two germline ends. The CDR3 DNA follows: TGTGCCAGCAGTTCTTCCTACTACGAGCAGTACGTC. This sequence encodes CASSSSYYEQYV.

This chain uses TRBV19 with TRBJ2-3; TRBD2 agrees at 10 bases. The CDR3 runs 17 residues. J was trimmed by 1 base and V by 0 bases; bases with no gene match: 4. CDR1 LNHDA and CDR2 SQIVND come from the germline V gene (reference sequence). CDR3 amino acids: CASSIESSGSGTDTQYF. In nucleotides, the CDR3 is TGTGCCAGTAGTATAGAGTCTAGCGGGAGTGGCACAGATACGCAGTATTTT.

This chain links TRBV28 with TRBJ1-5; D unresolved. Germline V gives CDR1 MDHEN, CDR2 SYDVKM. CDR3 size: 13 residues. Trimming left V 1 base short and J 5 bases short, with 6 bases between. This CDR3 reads CASSLSADQPQHF. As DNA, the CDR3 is TGTGCCAGCAGTTTATCGGCAGATCAGCCCCAGCATTTT. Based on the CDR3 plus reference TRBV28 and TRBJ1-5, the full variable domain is DVKVTQSSRYLVKRTGEKVFLECVQDMDHENMFWYRQDPGLGLRLIYFSYDVKMKEKGDIPEGYSVSREKKERFSLILESASTNQTSMYLCASSLSADQPQHFGDGTRLSIL.

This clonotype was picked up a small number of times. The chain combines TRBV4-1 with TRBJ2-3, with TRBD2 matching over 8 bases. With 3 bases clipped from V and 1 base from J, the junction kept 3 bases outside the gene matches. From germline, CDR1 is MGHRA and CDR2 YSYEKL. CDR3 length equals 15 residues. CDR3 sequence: CASSHKTSGTDTQYF. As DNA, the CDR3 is TGCGCCAGCAGCCACAAGACTAGCGGCACAGATACGCAGTATTTT.

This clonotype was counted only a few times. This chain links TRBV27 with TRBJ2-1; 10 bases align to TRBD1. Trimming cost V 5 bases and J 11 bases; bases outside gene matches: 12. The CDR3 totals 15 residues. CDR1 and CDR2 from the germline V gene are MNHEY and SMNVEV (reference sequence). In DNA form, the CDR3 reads TGTGCCAGCAGTGACCGACAGGGGGCGAGGTCCCAGCAGTTCTTC. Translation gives CASSDRQGARSQQFF.

The CDR3 reads CASSLSALGNQPQHF. The CDR3 DNA is TGTGCCAGCAGCTTAAGCGCCTTGGGCAATCAGCCCCAGCATTTT. The chain couples TRBV7-9 to TRBJ1-5; D is ambiguous. Trimming shortened V by 2 bases and J by 2 bases, and 10 bases separated the two germline ends. Germline CDR1 SEHNR, CDR2 FQNEAQ (reference sequence). The CDR3 totals 15 residues.

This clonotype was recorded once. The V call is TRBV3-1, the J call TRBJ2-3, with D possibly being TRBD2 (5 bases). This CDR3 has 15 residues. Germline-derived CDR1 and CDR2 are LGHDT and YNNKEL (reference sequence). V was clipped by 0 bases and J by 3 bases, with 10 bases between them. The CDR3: CASSQELVITDTQYF. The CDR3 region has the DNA TGTGCCAGCAGCCAAGAACTAGTGATAACAGATACGCAGTATTTT.

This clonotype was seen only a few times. The CDR3 nucleotides are TGTGCCAGCAGTCCCTGGACAGAACAAGAGACCCAGTACTTC. This codes for CASSPWTEQETQYF. The chain employs TRBV27 and TRBJ2-5, with D perhaps matching TRBD1 (6 bases). Trimming shortened V by 5 bases and J by 2 bases, and 12 bases separated the two germline ends. Germline V gene data show CDR1 as MNHEY and CDR2 as SMNVEV (reference sequence). CDR3 length: 14 residues.

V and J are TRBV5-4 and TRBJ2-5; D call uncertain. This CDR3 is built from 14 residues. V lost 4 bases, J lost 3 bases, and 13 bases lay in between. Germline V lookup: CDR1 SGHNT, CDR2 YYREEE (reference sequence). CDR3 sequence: CASSPRLEKETQYF. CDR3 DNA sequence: TGTGCCAGCAGCCCTCGACTGGAAAAAGAGACCCAGTACTTC. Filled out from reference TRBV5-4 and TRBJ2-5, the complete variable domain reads ETGVTQSPTHLIKTRGQQVTLRCSSQSGHNTVSWYQQALGQGPQFIFQYYREEENGRGNFPPRFSGLQFPNYSSELNVNALELDDSALYLCASSPRLEKETQYFGPGTRLLVL.

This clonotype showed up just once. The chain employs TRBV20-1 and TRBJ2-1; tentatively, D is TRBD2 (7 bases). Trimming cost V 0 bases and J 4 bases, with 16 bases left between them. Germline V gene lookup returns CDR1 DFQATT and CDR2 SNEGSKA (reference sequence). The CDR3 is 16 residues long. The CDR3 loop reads CSARDLRGAGYNEQFF. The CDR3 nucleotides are TGCAGTGCTAGAGATCTACGGGGGGCGGGGTACAATGAGCAGTTCTTC.

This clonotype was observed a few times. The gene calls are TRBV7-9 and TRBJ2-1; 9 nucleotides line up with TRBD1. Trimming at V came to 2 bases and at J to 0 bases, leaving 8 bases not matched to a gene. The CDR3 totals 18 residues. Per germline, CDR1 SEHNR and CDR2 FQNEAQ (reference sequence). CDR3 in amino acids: CASSLKGTGPYSYNEQFF. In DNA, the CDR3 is TGTGCCAGCAGCTTAAAGGGGACAGGGCCATACTCCTACAATGAGCAGTTCTTC.

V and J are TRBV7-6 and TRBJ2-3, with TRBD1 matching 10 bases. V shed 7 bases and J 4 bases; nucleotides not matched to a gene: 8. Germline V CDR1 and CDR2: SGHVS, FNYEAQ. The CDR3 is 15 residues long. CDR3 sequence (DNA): TGTGCCAGCACCATGACAGGGGGCTCGTCAGATACGCAGTATTTT. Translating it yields CASTMTGGSSDTQYF.